Following are 31 T cell receptor beta chains from one sample sequenced in a study of cytomegalovirus exposure and HLA in healthy donors (dated 2017 in TCRdb). Library preparation used the immunoSEQ multiplex PCR assay. A mixture of 60 forward primers for TCR Vbeta segments and 13 reverse primers for TCR Jbeta segments was used in the multiplex PCR. TCRdb limited this immuneACCESS table to in-frame rearrangements with V and J called. A share of clones is missing; checked studies link under half to unresolved V genes, and the rest is unexplained. The sample has about 79,000 clones on record. In total, the top ten clones hold roughly 5.1% of the sample. The sample comprised PBMCs. The receptors derive from a young man in good health and CMV-seronegative.

On this clone: One end of the junction is discordant with germline, which a read error may explain. The chain links TRBV5-1 to TRBJ2-7, with D perhaps matching TRBD1 (5 bases). Germline V gives CDR1 SGHRS, CDR2 YFSETQ. The CDR3 spans 12 residues. The CDR3 bases are TGCGCCAGCAGCTTGGGGAAGGACACCTCTTTCTTC. Translated, it gives CASSLGKDTSFF.

This chain joins TRBV7-3 and TRBJ1-1; D not resolved. This CDR3 is 13 amino acids long. CDR1 and CDR2 from the germline V gene are SGHTA and FQGTGA. V lost 4 bases, J lost 0 bases, and 6 bases lay in between. CDR3 loop: CASSWHMNTEAFF. The CDR3 DNA is TGTGCCAGCAGCTGGCACATGAACACTGAAGCTTTCTTT.

V gene TRBV4-1 combines with J gene TRBJ1-4; 7 bases are shared with TRBD1. The CDR3 spans 17 residues. The germline CDR1 and CDR2 sequences are MGHRA and YSYEKL. The V segment lost 4 bases and the J segment 4 bases; nucleotides outside the gene matches: 12. The CDR3 nucleotides are TGCGCCAGCAGCCCACAGGGGCGGCTTGGCGGTAATGAAAAACTGTTTTTT. Encoded protein: CASSPQGRLGGNEKLFF.

The genes are TRBV4-1 and TRBJ2-7; 7 bases map to TRBD1. The junction had 8 bases not matched to a gene; V was cut back by 3 bases and J by 0 bases. CDR3 length: 16 residues. Per the germline V gene, CDR1 is MGHRA and CDR2 is YSYEKL. CDR3 nucleotide sequence: TGCGCCAGCAGCCATTTCCCGGGACAGTCCTCCTACGAGCAGTACTTC. It is translated as CASSHFPGQSSYEQYF.

This chain uses TRBV5-1 with TRBJ1-2; the D gene is possibly TRBD1 (5 bases). The V gene's germline CDR1 is SGHRS and CDR2 YFSETQ. With 5 bases removed from V and 7 bases from J, the gap between germline ends came to 21 bases. The CDR3 length is 15 residues. The CDR3: CASSHPRGEESGYTF. In DNA, the CDR3 is TGCGCCAGCAGTCACCCGAGAGGGGAGGAGAGTGGCTACACCTTC.

This chain links TRBV5-1 with TRBJ2-1, with TRBD2 matching over 7 bases. Germline V CDR1 and CDR2: SGHRS, YFSETQ. Trimming cost V 0 bases and J 9 bases; bases outside gene matches: 12. The CDR3 runs to 16 residues. CDR3 bases: TGCGCCAGCAGCTTGGATACACTAGCGACGGTTCTTGAGCAGTTCTTC. Protein: CASSLDTLATVLEQFF.

The chain couples TRBV5-1 to TRBJ2-1; D possibly corresponds to TRBD1 (7 bases). The CDR3 sequence is 15 residues long. Deletions cut 4 bases from V and 12 bases from J, with 23 bases between. CDR1 is SGHRS and CDR2 is YFSETQ in the germline V gene. The CDR3 sequence: CASSGYRGRRDGQFF. CDR3 coding DNA: TGCGCCAGCAGCGGTTACAGGGGTAGGCGGGATGGGCAGTTCTTC.

V gene TRBV6-1 combines with J gene TRBJ2-3; TRBD2 aligns across 7 bases. V lost 11 bases, J lost 4 bases, and 15 bases stayed unmatched. CDR1 is MNHNS and CDR2 is SASEGT in the germline V gene. This CDR3 has 15 amino acids. In nucleotides, the CDR3 is TGTGCCGTAGCACGCGGACTAGACGTATCAGATACGCAGTATTTT. Translating gives CAVARGLDVSDTQYF.

The CDR3 reads CSVLGDSRYGYTF. The CDR3 bases are TGCAGCGTTCTGGGGGACAGCCGCTATGGCTACACCTTC. The rearrangement links TRBV29-1 to TRBJ1-2, with 7 bases that match TRBD1. The CDR3 consists of 13 residues. Germline CDR1 and CDR2: SQVTM and ANQGSEA. The junction had 7 bases not matched to a gene; V was cut back by 5 bases and J by 4 bases.

J is TRBJ2-7 and V is TRBV6-1, with 7 bases lining up with TRBD1. CDR1 and CDR2 from the germline V gene are MNHNS and SASEGT. The CDR3 extends over 14 amino acids. The ends lost 5 bases at V and 5 bases at J; junction bases unmatched: 9. The DNA of the CDR3 is TGTGCCAGCAGTTCCTTTCTAACAGGGGACGAGCAGTACTTC. It specifies CASSSFLTGDEQYF.

The chain uses TRBV5-1 and TRBJ2-1; a possible D gene is TRBD1 (5 bases). Trimming cost V 4 bases and J 9 bases, with 14 bases left between them. Germline-derived CDR1 and CDR2 are SGHRS and YFSETQ. The CDR3 has 13 residues. As DNA, the CDR3 is TGCGCCAGCAGCCCGGACAATCAGAGTGAGCAGTTCTTC. The encoded protein is CASSPDNQSEQFF.

The chain combines TRBV11-2 with TRBJ1-2; 7 bases match TRBD1. The germline V gene has CDR1 SGHAT and CDR2 FQNNGV. The CDR3 loop spans 15 amino acids. The V and J ends lost 5 bases and 6 bases, in that order; junction bases with no gene match: 12. The CDR3 DNA is TGTGCCAGCAGCCCGAATTTAGGACAGGCCAATGGCTACACCTTC. It translates to CASSPNLGQANGYTF.

The rearrangement joins TRBV6-5 to TRBJ1-6, with a possible D match to TRBD1 (6 bases). The CDR3 consists of 15 residues. Germline CDR1 reads MNHEY; CDR2 reads SVGAGI. V lost 0 bases and J lost 8, with 11 bases in between. The CDR3 sequence: CASSYSGGRDSPLHF. The CDR3 region has the DNA TGTGCCAGCAGTTACTCGGGGGGGCGCGATTCACCCCTCCACTTT.

The CDR3 loop reads CASTRLAGFTGELFF. The CDR3 DNA sequence: TGTGCCAGCACCAGACTAGCGGGGTTCACCGGGGAGCTGTTTTTT. V and J are TRBV5-5 and TRBJ2-2, with 11 bases that match TRBD2. V lost 6 bases to trimming and J lost 4 bases; unmatched junction nucleotides: 5. Germline assignment: CDR1 SGHKS and CDR2 YYEKEE (reference sequence). The CDR3 totals 15 residues.

The chain uses TRBV29-1 and TRBJ2-1; 12 nucleotides agree with TRBD2. After removal of 0 bases from V and 6 bases from J, the junction contained 9 bases not matched to a gene. Looked up from germline, CDR1 is SQVTM and CDR2 is ANQGSEA. This CDR3 comprises 17 residues. In nucleotides, the CDR3 is TGCAGCGTTGAAGATCGACTAGCGGGAGATCTGGTCAATGAGCAGTTCTTC. Protein product: CSVEDRLAGDLVNEQFF.

This chain joins TRBV6-5 and TRBJ1-1; maybe TRBD1 (6 bases). CDR3 length: 14 amino acids. The germline V and J ends were trimmed by 2 bases and 4 bases, with 11 bases remaining between them. Germline V gives CDR1 MNHEY, CDR2 SVGAGI. The CDR3 reads CASSYRDTGTEAFF. In nucleotides, the CDR3 is TGTGCCAGCAGTTACAGGGACACGGGCACTGAAGCTTTCTTT.

The chain employs TRBV13 and TRBJ1-2, with a tentative D call TRBD1 (6 bases). Trimming took 5 bases from V and 4 from J, leaving 14 bases between them. CDR3 length equals 14 residues. CDR1 is PRHDT and CDR2 is FYEKMQ in the germline V gene (reference sequence). The DNA of the CDR3 is TGTGCCAGCAGCCCCCAGAGGGGGTTCTATGGCTACACCTTC. The encoded protein is CASSPQRGFYGYTF.

The V call is TRBV10-1, the J call TRBJ2-2, with a tentative D call TRBD2 (7 bases). The CDR3 is made up of 16 amino acids. Germline CDR1 is WNHNN and CDR2 is SYGVQD (reference sequence). V was shortened by 1 base and J by 6 bases, with 15 bases between the two germline ends. This CDR3 reads CASSEWRGGRSGELFF. As DNA, the CDR3 is TGCGCCAGCAGTGAGTGGAGGGGGGGCCGATCCGGGGAGCTGTTTTTT.

The chain joins TRBV18 to TRBJ2-5; D uncertain. Trimming removed 3 bases from V and 4 bases from J, with 6 bases in between. This CDR3 contains 12 residues. Germline loops: CDR1 KGHSH, CDR2 LQKENI. The CDR3 spells CASSPLSETQYF. CDR3 bases: TGTGCCAGCTCACCTCTCTCAGAGACCCAGTACTTC. Variable domain in full (rest from reference TRBV18 and TRBJ2-5): NAGVMQNPRHLVRRRGQEARLRCSPMKGHSHVYWYRQLPEEGLKFMVYLQKENIIDESGMPKERFSAEFPKEGPSILRIQQVVRGDSAAYFCASSPLSETQYFGPGTRLLVL.

The chain links TRBV27 to TRBJ1-1; 10 nucleotides match TRBD1. J gave up 1 base and V 5 bases, and 10 bases lay outside the gene matches. Germline V gives CDR1 MNHEY, CDR2 SMNVEV (reference sequence). The CDR3 is made up of 17 amino acids. CDR3 bases: TGTGCCAGCAGTATCCGACAGGGGGCTCAGTCGAACACTGAAGCTTTCTTT. This gives the protein CASSIRQGAQSNTEAFF.

The rearrangement joins TRBV4-3 to TRBJ2-7, with 11 nucleotides matching TRBD2. Germline loops: CDR1 LGHNA, CDR2 YSLEER. The junction had 2 bases not matched to a gene; V was cut back by 1 base and J by 0 bases. The CDR3 loop spans 16 amino acids. The CDR3 DNA is TGCGCCAGCAGCCAAGGTACTAGCGGGAGCTCCTACGAGCAGTACTTC. Its protein is CASSQGTSGSSYEQYF.

The rearrangement uses TRBV7-9 and TRBJ2-1; maybe TRBD1 (5 bases). The V end lost 2 bases, the J end lost 10 bases, and 12 bases lay between the germline ends. Germline V gene sequence: CDR1 SEHNR, CDR2 FQNEAQ (reference sequence). This CDR3 comprises 13 residues. The chain's CDR3 is CASSLQGGVEQFF. Here the CDR3 DNA reads TGTGCCAGCAGCTTACAGGGTGGGGTGGAGCAGTTCTTC. The entire variable domain, with the rest obtained from reference TRBV7-9 and TRBJ2-1, is as follows: DTGVSQNPRHKITKRGQNVTFRCDPISEHNRLYWYRQTLGQGPEFLTYFQNEAQLEKSRLLSDRFSAERPKGSFSTLEIQRTEQGDSAMYLCASSLQGGVEQFFGPGTRLTVL.

The chain employs TRBV2 and TRBJ1-5; 8 bases are a match to TRBD1. CDR3 length: 15 amino acids. Germline-derived CDR1 and CDR2 are SNHLY and FYNNEI. J lost 7 bases, V lost 3 bases, and 8 bases had no gene match. CDR3 sequence: CASSEETGVGQPQHF. The CDR3 bases are TGTGCCAGCAGTGAGGAGACAGGGGTAGGGCAGCCCCAGCATTTT.

This chain joins TRBV15 and TRBJ2-3; unclear D gene. The V and J ends lost 5 bases and 0 bases respectively, with 12 bases between them. This CDR3 has 15 residues. Germline CDR1 and CDR2: LNHNV and YYDKDF (reference sequence). CDR3 protein: CATSPPGISTDTQYF. DNA of the CDR3: TGTGCCACCAGCCCCCCAGGTATTAGCACAGATACGCAGTATTTT.

The chain has TRBV6-6 and TRBJ1-1, with 7 bases matching TRBD1. Trimming at V came to 1 base and at J to 6 bases, leaving 8 bases not matched to a gene. Looked up from germline, CDR1 is MNHNY and CDR2 is SVGAGI (reference sequence). The CDR3 contains 15 residues. This CDR3 reads CASSYYPGRGAEAFF. CDR3 sequence (DNA): TGTGCCAGCAGTTACTATCCTGGCAGGGGGGCTGAAGCTTTCTTT.

The rearrangement joins TRBV2 to TRBJ1-4, with D uncertain. Looked up from germline, CDR1 is SNHLY and CDR2 is FYNNEI. The CDR3 length is 14 residues. V lost 6 bases and J lost 2, with 10 bases in between. This CDR3 reads CASSTVWTNEKLFF. Written as DNA, the CDR3 is TGTGCCAGCAGCACAGTTTGGACTAATGAAAAACTGTTTTTT.

J is TRBJ2-5 and V is TRBV18; a possible D gene is TRBD1 (6 bases). The DNA end is more similar to TRBJ2-7, so the J call may be wrong. The CDR3 is made up of 15 amino acids. Looked up from germline, CDR1 is KGHSH and CDR2 is LQKENI. The DNA of the CDR3 is TGTGCCAGCTCATCCTCCCGGGACACCCTCTACGAGCAGTACTTC. As protein: CASSSSRDTLYEQYF.

V usage is TRBV7-9 and J usage is TRBJ2-7; 7 bases line up with TRBD2. This CDR3 has 16 amino acids. Germline loops: CDR1 SEHNR, CDR2 FQNEAQ (reference sequence). V lost 1 base and J lost 0; bases outside the gene matches: 6. In DNA, the CDR3 is TGTGCCAGCAGCTTAGTACCTAGCGGACCCTCCTACGAGCAGTACTTC. Protein sequence: CASSLVPSGPSYEQYF.

The rearrangement uses TRBV13 and TRBJ2-7, with D possibly matching TRBD1 (5 bases). CDR3 length: 14 amino acids. The ends were cut back, 5 bases at V and 2 bases at J, with 13 bases in the middle. Germline loops: CDR1 PRHDT, CDR2 FYEKMQ (reference sequence). The DNA of the CDR3 is TGTGCCAGCAGCCTTAGGACACTCACCTACGAGCAGTACTTC. This codes for CASSLRTLTYEQYF. Together with reference TRBV13 and TRBJ2-7, the CDR3 gives the full variable domain: AAGVIQSPRHLIKEKRETATLKCYPIPRHDTVYWYQQGPGQDPQFLISFYEKMQSDKGSIPDRFSAQQFSDYHSELNMSSLELGDSALYFCASSLRTLTYEQYFGPGTRLTVT.

J is TRBJ1-1 and V is TRBV4-1; 11 positions match TRBD1. The CDR3 is 20 amino acids. In germline, CDR1 is MGHRA, CDR2 YSYEKL. Trimming cost V 5 bases and J 3 bases; bases outside gene matches: 20. This chain's CDR3 is CASSRTGGAFVELEYTEAFF. The CDR3, as DNA: TGCGCCAGCAGCAGGACAGGGGGCGCGTTTGTTGAGTTGGAGTACACTGAAGCTTTCTTT.

This rearrangement joins TRBV5-1 to TRBJ1-1, with no clear D. Trimming stripped 0 bases from V and 6 bases from J, with 15 bases between. The CDR3 length is 15 residues. CDR1 SGHRS and CDR2 YFSETQ come from the germline V gene. CDR3 bases: TGCGCCAGCAGCTTGGTAGCCGTTACAGCGGCTGAAGCTTTCTTT. Translating it yields CASSLVAVTAAEAFF. The entire variable domain, with the rest obtained from reference TRBV5-1 and TRBJ1-1, is as follows: KAGVTQTPRYLIKTRGQQVTLSCSPISGHRSVSWYQQTPGQGLQFLFEYFSETQRNKGNFPGRFSGRQFSNSRSEMNVSTLELGDSALYLCASSLVAVTAAEAFFGQGTRLTVV.